In its sample, the clone carrying this TCR beta chain was seen once. Measured with immunoSEQ multiplex PCR; TCRdb has only the in-frame clones, and not every one. This sample has 50,000 to 55,000 clones, with about 90% found just once. The data are from a study of T cell changes during pregnancy in multiple sclerosis. Trimming took off 7 bases at V and 3 bases at J, with 17 bases between the two ends. CDR1 and CDR2 from the germline V gene are SGDLS and YYNGEE. The CDR3 is 15 residues long. The source of this sequence is a female donor with multiple sclerosis, enrolled in a pregnancy study. This chain joins TRBV9 and TRBJ2-1, with D maybe TRBD1 (5 bases). The sequences come from CD4+ T cells from peripheral blood mononuclear cells, collected in the third trimester of pregnancy. The CDR3 loop reads CASGRGPGGYNEQFF. CDR3 sequence (DNA): TGTGCCAGCGGTAGGGGTCCCGGCGGCTACAATGAGCAGTTCTTC.